The 21 T cell receptor beta chains below were found in one sample sequenced in a study of T cell responses to AZD1222 COVID-19 vaccine. Sequencing was performed with immunoSEQ multiplex PCR; in TCRdb, only in-frame clones are kept and a portion is missing. The table shows about 120,000 clones, with roughly 86% occurring only once. This material consisted of peripheral blood, taken on day 0 of AZD1222 vaccination. All receptors derive from an adult in good health.

This chain uses TRBV5-8 with TRBJ1-2, with D unclear. The CDR3 has 15 amino acids. Per germline, CDR1 SGHTS and CDR2 YDEGEE. Trimming removed 1 base at V and 3 bases at J, with 13 bases between. The CDR3, as DNA: TGTGCCAGCAGCTTGATCGCGAATCCGGACTATGGCTACACCTTC. This encodes CASSLIANPDYGYTF. The full variable domain, its missing parts supplied by reference TRBV5-8 and TRBJ1-2, is EAGVTQSPTHLIKTRGQQATLRCSPISGHTSVYWYQQALGLGLQFLLWYDEGEERNRGNFPPRFSGRQFPNYSSELNVNALELEDSALYLCASSLIANPDYGYTFGSGTRLTVV.

Only a few counts were recorded for this clone. The gene calls are TRBV12-5 and TRBJ2-1; D is undetermined. Germline V lookup: CDR1 LGHNT, CDR2 FRNRAP. CDR3 size: 13 residues. V was cut by 5 bases and J by 4 bases, with 9 bases left in between. CDR3: CASGTARYNEQFF. The CDR3, as DNA: TGTGCTAGTGGTACGGCTAGGTACAATGAGCAGTTCTTC.

The chain employs TRBV10-1 and TRBJ2-4, with 7 bases identical to TRBD1. The trim removed 0 bases at V and 7 bases at J, leaving 3 bases unmatched. The CDR3 totals 14 residues. Germline CDR1 and CDR2: WNHNN and SYGVQD (reference sequence). The CDR3 sequence: CASSESGRGNIQYF. As DNA, the CDR3 is TGCGCCAGCAGTGAGTCGGGCAGGGGGAACATTCAGTACTTC.

The chain uses TRBV19 and TRBJ1-2; maybe TRBD1 (6 bases). Trimming took off 5 bases at V and 5 bases at J, with 21 bases between the two ends. Germline V lookup: CDR1 LNHDA, CDR2 SQIVND (reference sequence). The CDR3 has 16 residues. For the CDR3, the DNA is TGTGCCAGTAGTCTCGGTTGGTGGAGGACAGAGTATGGCTACACCTTC. Translation gives CASSLGWWRTEYGYTF.

V gene TRBV28 combines with J gene TRBJ2-5; 7 bases line up with TRBD1. The germline gives CDR1 MDHEN, CDR2 SYDVKM. J gave up 2 bases and V 5 bases, and 5 bases lay outside the gene matches. This CDR3 is 14 amino acids long. The CDR3 DNA reads as TGTGCCAGCAGTCGGGCCAGGGGGCAAGAGACCCAGTACTTC. It codes for CASSRARGQETQYF.

This clone occurred once. This chain connects TRBV19 to TRBJ2-2; D tentatively fits TRBD1 or TRBD2 (6 bases each). The germline V gene encodes CDR1 LNHDA and CDR2 SQIVND (reference sequence). Trimming cost V 3 bases and J 1 base, with 12 bases left between them. The CDR3 runs 16 residues. CDR3 coding DNA: TGTGCCAGTAGTATTGGAGGGGGTGGGAACACCGGGGAGCTGTTTTTT. It encodes CASSIGGGGNTGELFF.

DNA of the CDR3: TGCGCCAGCAGCTACGAGCGGGGGGAAGAGACCCAGTACTTC. Translation gives CASSYERGEETQYF. The rearrangement links TRBV5-1 to TRBJ2-5; 9 bases line up with TRBD2. This CDR3 has 14 amino acids. Germline CDR1 and CDR2: SGHRS and YFSETQ. After removal of 3 bases from V and 3 bases from J, the junction contained 3 bases not matched to a gene.

This chain uses TRBV3-1 (or the pseudogene TRBV3-2) with TRBJ2-5; 11 bases fit TRBD2. Trimming took 4 bases from V and 3 from J; bases not matched to a gene: 7. Looked up from germline, CDR1 is LGHDT and CDR2 is YNNKEL (reference sequence). The CDR3 consists of 16 residues. The CDR3 DNA sequence: TGTGCCAGCAGCCGCAGGGAACTAGCGGGAGAAGAGACCCAGTACTTC. This encodes CASSRRELAGEETQYF.

The chain combines TRBV5-1 with TRBJ1-2; D is uncertain. This CDR3 contains 13 residues. The germline V gene encodes CDR1 SGHRS and CDR2 YFSETQ. V lost 0 bases, J lost 3 bases, and 6 bases lay in between. The CDR3 DNA follows: TGCGCCAGCAGCTTGGCCGGGGACTATGGCTACACCTTC. This gives the protein CASSLAGDYGYTF.

The count of this clone is one. The genes are TRBV5-5 and TRBJ2-5; D not resolved. The V end lost 2 bases, the J end lost 1 base, and 6 bases lay between the germline ends. Germline V gene sequence: CDR1 SGHKS, CDR2 YYEKEE (reference sequence). This CDR3 contains 13 residues. CDR3 loop: CASSFFLQETQYF. CDR3 DNA: TGTGCCAGCAGCTTTTTTCTCCAAGAGACCCAGTACTTC.

The chain recombines TRBV9 with TRBJ2-1; D remains ambiguous. Between the trimmed V and J ends, which lost 0 bases and 1 base, there was a span of 8 bases. From germline, CDR1 is SGDLS and CDR2 YYNGEE. This CDR3 is 15 amino acids long. CDR3 amino acids: CASSVVGVSYNEQFF. CDR3 DNA: TGTGCCAGCAGCGTAGTTGGTGTTTCCTACAATGAGCAGTTCTTC.

The chain combines TRBV7-2 with TRBJ2-1; D perhaps matches TRBD2 (6 bases). The CDR3 contains 15 residues. Germline CDR1 SGHTA, CDR2 FQGNSA. V gave up 5 bases and J gave up 3 bases, with 14 bases separating them. Here the CDR3 reads CASSRAGTGYNEQFF. The CDR3 nucleotides are TGTGCCAGCAGCCGCGCCGGGACTGGCTACAATGAGCAGTTCTTC.

This chain joins TRBV30 and TRBJ2-5; D call uncertain. This CDR3 region has 15 residues. V was cut by 3 bases and J by 3 bases, with 17 bases left in between. From germline, CDR1 is GTSNPN and CDR2 SVGIG (reference sequence). This CDR3 is CAWSPGRHSKETQYF. The CDR3 DNA reads TGTGCCTGGAGCCCTGGACGGCATTCGAAAGAGACCCAGTACTTC.

The J gene is TRBJ2-3, the V gene TRBV5-5; the match to TRBD2 covers 11 bases. Trimming took 2 bases from V and 2 from J; bases not matched to a gene: 4. Germline V gene data show CDR1 as SGHKS and CDR2 as YYEKEE (reference sequence). The CDR3 has 16 residues. CDR3 amino acids: CASSFPGLADTDTQYF. CDR3 in DNA: TGTGCCAGCAGCTTCCCGGGACTAGCGGACACAGATACGCAGTATTTT.

This clone has just one count. V and J are TRBV2 and TRBJ2-3, with no clear D. Trimming took off 2 bases at V and 4 bases at J, with 10 bases between the two ends. CDR1 and CDR2 (germline): SNHLY, FYNNEI. This CDR3 spans 14 amino acids. The CDR3 DNA reads as TGTGCCAGCAGTGAACAAGTAGAAGCAGATACGCAGTATTTT. Amino acid sequence: CASSEQVEADTQYF.

The genes are TRBV6-5 and TRBJ1-2, with D possibly TRBD1 on 5 matching bases. Germline CDR1 reads MNHEY; CDR2 reads SVGAGI. This CDR3 is built from 14 residues. The V end was cut by 0 bases, the J end by 4 bases, with 9 bases between. The CDR3 DNA reads TGTGCCAGCAGTTACTCGCAGAGGGGCTATGGCTACACCTTC. Its translation: CASSYSQRGYGYTF.

This chain connects TRBV5-1 to TRBJ1-1; tentatively, D is TRBD1 (5 bases). CDR1 and CDR2 from the germline V gene are SGHRS and YFSETQ. The CDR3 length is 14 residues. V dropped 7 bases and J dropped 4 bases, with 17 bases sitting between them. CDR3 coding DNA: TGCGCCAGCCGCACCGGGGGGAGTGGCACTGAAGCTTTCTTT. Protein: CASRTGGSGTEAFF.

The chain is built from TRBV27 and TRBJ2-1; D is possibly TRBD1 or TRBD2 (6 bases each). Germline V gene lookup returns CDR1 MNHEY and CDR2 SMNVEV (reference sequence). The CDR3 totals 21 residues. Deletions cut 2 bases from V and 4 bases from J, with 30 bases between. CDR3 in amino acids: CASSLGGGLGRSEGGYNEQFF. DNA for the CDR3: TGTGCCAGCAGTTTAGGGGGAGGTTTGGGCCGAAGCGAGGGGGGATACAATGAGCAGTTCTTC.

This clone showed up just once. CDR3 sequence reads: CASSHPDSGYEQYF. CDR3 DNA sequence: TGTGCCAGCAGCCATCCAGACTCAGGCTACGAGCAGTACTTC. The V gene is TRBV7-6, the J gene TRBJ2-7; D not certain. The CDR3 has 14 residues. Germline values: CDR1 SGHVS, CDR2 FNYEAQ. Trimming shortened V by 5 bases and J by 3 bases, and 14 bases separated the two germline ends.

The rearrangement uses TRBV28 and TRBJ1-2, with 10 bases that match TRBD1. After removal of 7 bases from V and 7 bases from J, the junction contained 12 bases not matched to a gene. CDR3 length: 15 amino acids. CDR1 and CDR2 from the germline V gene are MDHEN and SYDVKM. The CDR3 DNA reads TGTGCCAGCACCCCACCGGGACAGGGGAGGGGTGGCTACACCTTC. Its protein is CASTPPGQGRGGYTF.

The CDR3 nucleotides read TGCAGTGCTACAGGGAATGGCTACACCTTC. This sequence encodes CSATGNGYTF. V is TRBV20-1 and J is TRBJ1-2; a possible D gene is TRBD1 (5 bases). The V end lost 4 bases, the J end lost 6 bases, and 6 bases lay between the germline ends. Per germline, CDR1 DFQATT and CDR2 SNEGSKA (reference sequence). CDR3 length: 10 amino acids.